These 8 T cell receptor beta chains share one sample of origin, sequenced in a study of blood T cell repertoires in COVID-19. Using immunoSEQ multiplex PCR, the repertoire was profiled, and TCRdb retains in-frame clones only, with some absent. The sample has 300,000 to 350,000 clones, roughly 90% seen once; the top ten hold around 6.8%. The sequencing sample was made of peripheral blood. The receptors were sampled from a woman aged 25 to 39 with COVID-19, enrolled during active disease.

The gene calls are TRBV27 and TRBJ1-2; 10 positions match TRBD1. Looked up from germline, CDR1 is MNHEY and CDR2 is SMNVEV (reference sequence). With V trimmed by 8 bases and J by 1 base, 4 bases remained unmatched. This CDR3 has 14 residues. CDR3 loop: CASGRTGGNYGYTF. The CDR3 DNA reads TGTGCCAGCGGAAGGACAGGGGGTAACTATGGCTACACCTTC.

The genes are TRBV5-5 and TRBJ1-4; D call uncertain. The germline gives CDR1 SGHKS, CDR2 YYEKEE (reference sequence). CDR3 size: 15 residues. Trimming took 0 bases from V and 3 from J, leaving 9 bases between them. The CDR3 reads CASSLGGVANEKLFF. The CDR3 nucleotides are TGTGCCAGCAGCTTGGGAGGAGTGGCTAATGAAAAACTGTTTTTT.

The chain recombines TRBV5-1 with TRBJ1-2, with 7 bases aligning to TRBD1. V shed 4 bases and J 7 bases; nucleotides not matched to a gene: 7. The CDR3 loop spans 13 amino acids. Per the germline V gene, CDR1 is SGHRS and CDR2 is YFSETQ. CDR3 DNA: TGCGCCAGCAGCCTGGAAGGGGGCCTTGGCTACACCTTC. Protein sequence: CASSLEGGLGYTF.

A single count supports this clone. The chain employs TRBV28 and TRBJ1-2; tentatively, D is TRBD1 (5 bases). The V end was cut by 1 base, the J end by 1 base, with 7 bases between. Germline V gives CDR1 MDHEN, CDR2 SYDVKM. This CDR3 comprises 14 residues. The CDR3 is CASSLYRSNYGYTF. CDR3 DNA: TGTGCCAGCAGTTTATACAGGAGTAACTATGGCTACACCTTC.

The CDR3 region is CASSLAGGSEQYF. The CDR3 bases are TGTGCCAGCAGCTTAGCGGGGGGAAGCGAGCAGTACTTC. The chain recombines TRBV7-9 with TRBJ2-7, with D possibly being TRBD2 (6 bases). This CDR3 has 13 residues. Germline CDR1 and CDR2: SEHNR and FQNEAQ (reference sequence). V was shortened by 0 bases and J by 6 bases, with 9 bases between the two germline ends. Filled out from reference TRBV7-9 and TRBJ2-7, the complete variable domain reads DTGVSQNPRHKITKRGQNVTFRCDPISEHNRLYWYRQTLGQGPEFLTYFQNEAQLEKSRLLSDRFSAERPKGSFSTLEIQRTEQGDSAMYLCASSLAGGSEQYFGPGTRLTVT.

V and J are TRBV29-1 and TRBJ2-7; TRBD1 matches at 8 bases. CDR3 length: 14 amino acids. Germline CDR1 reads SQVTM; CDR2 reads ANQGSEA. The J segment lost 4 bases and the V segment lost 6 bases, leaving 11 bases of the junction unmatched. The CDR3 protein is CSVAGGGTGYEQYF. For the CDR3, the DNA is TGCAGCGTCGCAGGGGGCGGAACGGGATACGAGCAGTACTTC.

The rearrangement joins TRBV9 to TRBJ2-4; D might be TRBD1 (6 bases). The CDR3 loop spans 13 amino acids. Germline loops: CDR1 SGDLS, CDR2 YYNGEE. V dropped 7 bases and J dropped 11 bases, with 19 bases sitting between them. CDR3 loop: CASAQGIKTFQYF. The CDR3, as DNA: TGTGCCAGCGCTCAGGGGATAAAAACATTTCAGTACTTC.

This clone is a singleton in its sample. The rearrangement links TRBV9 to TRBJ2-1; 8 bases line up with TRBD2. From germline, CDR1 is SGDLS and CDR2 YYNGEE. CDR3 length: 15 amino acids. The trim removed 0 bases at V and 8 bases at J, leaving 7 bases unmatched. The CDR3 region has the DNA TGTGCCAGCAGCGTAGGGGCGGGAGGCTCCCATGAGCAGTTCTTC. It yields the protein CASSVGAGGSHEQFF. The full variable domain, with the rest looked up from reference TRBV9 and TRBJ2-1, is DSGVTQTPKHLITATGQRVTLRCSPRSGDLSVYWYQQSLDQGLQFLIQYYNGEERAKGNILERFSAQQFPDLHSELNLSSLELGDSALYFCASSVGAGGSHEQFFGPGTRLTVL.